Each of the 8 T cell receptor beta chains below was sequenced from the same sample in a study of Tregs in tolerant kidney transplant recipients. Clones were read by immunoSEQ multiplex PCR, and TCRdb kept only the in-frame ones, dropping some. Its clone listing holds roughly 48,000 clones. The specimen comprised CD4+ T cells from blood, sampled before the transplant. These receptor sequences come from a human donor who received a combined kidney and bone marrow transplant.

About this clone: Read coverage stops 3 residues before the CDR3 terminus; the germline J gene supplies the remainder. The chain links TRBV20-1 to TRBJ1-4; 8 nucleotides line up with TRBD1. This CDR3 has 13 residues. V was clipped by 6 bases and J by 4 bases; unmatched bases: 4. Germline V CDR1 and CDR2: DFQATT, SNEGSKA (reference sequence). CDR3 in amino acids: CSAKDRVNEKLFF. The sequenced part of the CDR3 DNA is TGCAGTGCAAAGGACAGGGTTAATGAAAAA.

Turning to this clone: The read finishes 3 residues shy of the CDR3 end, and the germline J gene is used to complete it. The V and J genes are TRBV10-3 and TRBJ2-7; possibly TRBD1 for D (5 bases). The V gene lost 7 bases and the J gene lost 0 bases, with 13 bases spanning the gap. This CDR3 is 14 amino acids long. The germline V gene has CDR1 ENHRY and CDR2 SYGVKD. The CDR3 reads CAIKGAGHSYEQYF. CDR3 DNA, as far as it was read: TGTGCCATCAAAGGGGCAGGGCACTCCTACGAG.

On this clone itself: The CDR3 extends 3 residues past the end of the read, so its final part is completed from the germline J gene. The chain joins TRBV16 to TRBJ1-5; D perhaps matches TRBD1 (6 bases). This CDR3 region has 16 residues. The germline V and J ends were trimmed by 4 bases and 3 bases, with 16 bases remaining between them. The V gene's germline CDR1 is KGHSY and CDR2 FQNENV. The DNA read from the CDR3 is TGTGCCAGCAGCCTAAACGGGGGGGGCAACAATCAGCCC. Translation: CASSLNGGGNNQP. The whole CDR3 reads CASSLNGGGNNQPQHF.

Notes on this clone: The CDR3 goes on 3 residues after the read ends, and that part is filled in from the germline J gene. The chain uses TRBV2 and TRBJ1-1, with 8 bases matching TRBD1. CDR1 is SNHLY and CDR2 is FYNNEI in the germline V gene. The CDR3 has 12 residues. CDR3 amino acids: CASSATGAEAFF. The part of the CDR3 DNA that was read is TGTGCCAGCAGTGCGACAGGGGCCGAA.

Details on this clone: The read halts 3 residues ahead of the CDR3 end, with the missing end drawn from the germline J gene. This chain links TRBV5-6 with TRBJ2-5; possible D gene TRBD1, 6 bases. The CDR3 consists of 15 residues. Germline assignment: CDR1 SGHDT and CDR2 YYEEEE. Trimming stripped 6 bases from V and 5 bases from J, with 20 bases between. CDR3 bases read: TGTGCCAGCAACTCAGTACAGGGAACGCGGGAGACC. It translates to CASNSVQGTRET. The complete CDR3 sequence is CASNSVQGTRETQYF.

Comments on this clone: The CDR3 is cut off 3 residues early in the read; its end comes from the germline J gene. The genes are TRBV19 and TRBJ2-7; maybe TRBD1 (5 bases). The CDR3 length is 14 residues. The germline V gene encodes CDR1 LNHDA and CDR2 SQIVND (reference sequence). V gave up 4 bases and J gave up 4 bases, with 14 bases separating them. The CDR3 loop reads CASSRQIFGYEQYF. The covered CDR3 bases are TGTGCCAGTAGTAGACAGATCTTTGGGTACGAG.

Turning to this clone: The observed sequence ends 3 residues before the CDR3 terminus, with the missing tail filled in from the germline J gene. This chain connects TRBV2 to TRBJ2-1; 8 bases are a match to TRBD2. Per the germline V gene, CDR1 is SNHLY and CDR2 is FYNNEI. This CDR3 spans 16 amino acids. J gave up 2 bases and V 4 bases, and 7 bases lay outside the gene matches. Partial CDR3 DNA: TGTGCCAGCAGTGTGGGGACGGGGGGGACCTACAATGAG. Translation gives CASSVGTGGTYNE. The whole CDR3 sequence reads CASSVGTGGTYNEQFF.

In regard to this clone: The observed sequence ends 3 residues before the CDR3 terminus, with the missing tail filled in from the germline J gene. The J gene is TRBJ2-5, the V gene TRBV7-3, with a weak D call TRBD1 (6 bases). This CDR3 comprises 14 residues. Germline loops: CDR1 SGHTA, CDR2 FQGTGA. V dropped 5 bases and J dropped 4 bases, with 14 bases sitting between them. The CDR3: CASSLRGRGETQYF. The sequenced part of the CDR3 DNA is TGTGCCAGCAGCCTCCGGGGCAGGGGAGAGACC.